The rows below give T cell receptor beta chains drawn from one sample of a study of blood T cell repertoires in COVID-19. The repertoire was sequenced with immunoSEQ multiplex PCR; TCRdb's copy has only in-frame clones and lacks some. The sample includes more than 250,000 clones, approximately 82% of them seen just once. The sample was peripheral blood. The receptors come from a woman aged 50 to 60 with acute or convalescent COVID-19. The CDR3 runs from the conserved cysteine through the conserved F or W. D genes are given only for firm matches. Only some rows state a clone size, as once, few, many or a class for expanded clones.

v_gene	d_gene	abundance	j_gene	CDR3nt	CDR3aa
TRBV6-2/TRBV6-3	NA	NA	TRBJ2-4	TGTGCCAGCAGTAAAGCCTCGGACATAACCAAAAACATTCAGTACTTC	CASSKASDITKNIQYF
TRBV3-1/TRBV3-2	NA	NA	TRBJ1-1	TGTGCCAGCAGCCAAGATCATGGACATCCAGTGCACCAAGCTTTCTTT	CASSQDHGHPVHQAFF
TRBV29-1	TRBD1	few	TRBJ1-2	TGCAGCGTGCAGGGGGCAGAAGAGTATGGCTACACCTTC	CSVQGAEEYGYTF
TRBV13	TRBD2	few	TRBJ2-5	TGTGCCAGCAGCTTAGTAGGCCTAGCGGGGTATCCCCAAGAGACCCAGTACTTC	CASSLVGLAGYPQETQYF
TRBV7-3	TRBD2	NA	TRBJ2-2	TGTGCCAGCAGCCCGGATAGGCGGGAGGACACCGGGGAGCTGTTTTTT	CASSPDRREDTGELFF
TRBV19	TRBD1	NA	TRBJ1-4	TGTGCCAGTAGTATAATTCAGGGGGGTGAGGAACTGTTTTTT	CASSIIQGGEELFF
TRBV7-3	NA	NA	TRBJ2-3	TGTGCCAGCAGCTTAGAGGGCTTCCCCACAGATACGCAGTATTTT	CASSLEGFPTDTQYF
TRBV2	NA	NA	TRBJ1-6	TGTGCCAGCAATCTTGAGGGCAATTCACCCCTCCACTTT	CASNLEGNSPLHF
TRBV3-1/TRBV3-2	NA	NA	TRBJ2-1	TGTGCCAGCAGTCCTGACGGGAGCTTCAATGAGCAGTTCTTC	CASSPDGSFNEQFF
TRBV11-3	TRBD2	NA	TRBJ2-1	TGTGCCAGCAGCTTAAGGACTAGCGGAATATACAATGAGCAGTTCTTC	CASSLRTSGIYNEQFF
TRBV4-1	TRBD2	NA	TRBJ2-2	TGCGCCAGCAGCCAAGATAGCGGGGGGGGCACCGGGGAGCTGTTTTTT	CASSQDSGGGTGELFF
TRBV21-1	NA	NA	TRBJ1-2	TGTGCCAGCAGCAAAGTGCGGACAGAAGTAGAGGGCTACACCTTC	CASSKVRTEVEGYTF
TRBV9	NA	NA	TRBJ1-6	TGTGCCAGCAGCCGGGACATAAGTAATAATTCACCCCTCCACTTT	CASSRDISNNSPLHF
TRBV27	TRBD1	NA	TRBJ1-2	TGTGCCAGCAGCCCGGACAGGGGCTATGGCTACACCTTC	CASSPDRGYGYTF
TRBV24-1	TRBD1	NA	TRBJ2-4	TGTGCCACCAGTGTCATCCAGGGGGCTAAAAAAAACATTCAGTACTTC	CATSVIQGAKKNIQYF
TRBV9	NA	NA	TRBJ1-6	TGTGCCAGCGGTCGGGATGGGGTTTTAAGATCACCCCTCCACTTT	CASGRDGVLRSPLHF
TRBV10-3	NA	NA	TRBJ1-4	TGTGCCATCAGTGAGTCGTCGGGGGGTAATGAAAAACTGTTTTTT	CAISESSGGNEKLFF
TRBV7-6	NA	few	TRBJ2-1	TGTGCCAGCAGCTTAATGGAGAGGGCCGATGAGCAGTTCTTC	CASSLMERADEQFF
TRBV5-8	TRBD1	NA	TRBJ1-2	TGTGCCAGCAGCACAAGGGACAGTCGCTACACCTTC	CASSTRDSRYTF
TRBV27	NA	NA	TRBJ1-3	TGTGCCAGCAGGACCGGGACTGCGGGAAACACCATATATTTT	CASRTGTAGNTIYF
TRBV7-2	NA	NA	TRBJ1-2	TGTGCCAGCAGCTTAGCTGGAGCAGGGAAGGGCTACACCTTC	CASSLAGAGKGYTF
TRBV30	NA	NA	TRBJ2-3	TGTGCCTGGAGCGCCTCGGGGGCAGATACGCAGTATTTT	CAWSASGADTQYF